This entry lists 31 T cell receptor beta chains sequenced from one sample in a study of vaccination and CD4 T cells after COVID-19. The sample's treatment: roughly 10-day PBMC culture with coronavirus spike peptide pools or control peptides (ViraFEST assay). Sequencing of cultured CD4+ T cell DNA used the Oncomine TCR Beta short-read assay. TCRdb analysed the PCR reads with MiXCR anew, one entry per CDR3 protein. The table lists roughly 17,000 distinct CDR3 sequences, about three fifths of them singletons. Which antigens these TCRs recognize remains unknown. The sequenced sample consisted of CD4+ T cells from blood, cultured in vitro. These receptors originate from a human donor who had recovered from COVID-19.

In the case of this clonotype: Compared with germline, one end of the junction differs, possibly owing to a read error. This sequence joins TRBV7-2 and TRBJ2-7; 8 nucleotides align to TRBD1. Germline V gene lookup returns CDR1 SGHTA and CDR2 FQGNSA. The CDR3 has 16 residues. The CDR3 loop is CVSSLAGAGGAYEQYF. CDR3 DNA: TGTGTCAGCAGCTTAGCTGGGGCAGGGGGCGCCTACGAGCAGTACTTC.

The chain combines TRBV9 with TRBJ2-3; 8 nucleotides line up with TRBD1. The V segment lost 4 bases and the J segment 3 bases; nucleotides outside the gene matches: 4. Germline CDR1 SGDLS, CDR2 YYNGEE. The CDR3 is 14 amino acids. CDR3: CASSPRTGTDTQYF. CDR3 coding DNA: TGTGCCAGCAGCCCCCGGACAGGGACAGATACGCAGTATTTT.

The V and J genes are TRBV4-2 and TRBJ1-2, with 8 positions matching TRBD1. The germline V gene has CDR1 LGHNA and CDR2 YNFKEQ. The CDR3 has 16 residues. V lost 4 bases and J lost 2; bases outside the gene matches: 9. The CDR3 DNA reads TGTGCCAGCAGCCCGAACCCGGACAGGGCCAACTATGGCTACACCTTC. Protein: CASSPNPDRANYGYTF.

This clonotype was observed a few times. An end of the junction does not agree with germline; a read error may underlie this. The chain is built from TRBV7-7 and TRBJ2-7, with 9 positions matching TRBD1. Germline V gives CDR1 SSHAT, CDR2 FNYEAQ (reference sequence). The CDR3 loop spans 16 amino acids. The CDR3 bases are TGTGCTAGCAGCCCGGGACAGGGTAGCGGGTCCTACGAGCAGTACTTC. Translated, it gives CASSPGQGSGSYEQYF.

This clonotype was seen a handful of times. The J gene is TRBJ2-7, the V gene TRBV7-9; 15 bases match TRBD2. Germline V gene data show CDR1 as SEHNR and CDR2 as FQNEAQ (reference sequence). This CDR3 is built from 19 residues. Trimming removed 5 bases from V and 0 bases from J; junction bases left unmatched: 11. In DNA, the CDR3 is TGTGCCAGCAGCCCGGGACTAGCGGGAGGCCTAAGGAGCTCCTACGAGCAGTACTTC. Translated: CASSPGLAGGLRSSYEQYF.

Only one count was recorded for this clonotype. The chain joins TRBV11-3 to TRBJ2-3; a possible D gene is TRBD2 (5 bases). V shed 1 base and J shed 1 base, with 15 bases lying between them. This CDR3 is built from 17 residues. Germline V gene sequence: CDR1 SGHNT, CDR2 YENEEA. CDR3 DNA sequence: TGTGCCAGCAGCTTAGTTCCCCCCCCGCGGGGCACAGATACGCAGTATTTT. This gives the protein CASSLVPPPRGTDTQYF.

The chain joins TRBV11-3 to TRBJ1-1; 7 nucleotides match TRBD1. This CDR3 is 13 amino acids long. Trimming at V came to 1 base and at J to 7 bases, leaving 3 bases not matched to a gene. Germline CDR1 and CDR2: SGHNT and YENEEA. CDR3 in DNA: TGTGCCAGCAGCTTAGCGGGACAGCTTGAAGCTTTCTTT. It specifies CASSLAGQLEAFF.

This clonotype was seen more than once but under ten times. The V call is TRBV12-3 or TRBV12-4, the J call TRBJ1-5; D is unclear. CDR3 length equals 15 residues. The V end lost 3 bases, the J end lost 0 bases, and 9 bases lay between the germline ends. In DNA, the CDR3 is TGTGCCAGCAGTTTTGGAGGGCTTAGCAATCAGCCCCAGCATTTT. It is translated as CASSFGGLSNQPQHF.

In DNA form, the CDR3 reads TGTGCCACCTCGGCGGGGGGCGATCTAAGGTACGAGCAGTACTTC. Protein product: CATSAGGDLRYEQYF. This sequence joins TRBV28 and TRBJ2-7, with 8 bases identical to TRBD2. The CDR3 runs to 15 residues. CDR1 and CDR2 from the germline V gene are MDHEN and SYDVKM. V shed 10 bases, J shed 4 bases, and the junction held 15 bases outside the gene matches. Complete variable domain (other parts from reference TRBV28 and TRBJ2-7): DVKVTQSSRYLVKRTGEKVFLECVQDMDHENMFWYRQDPGLGLRLIYFSYDVKMKEKGDIPEGYSVSREKKERFSLILESASTNQTSMYLCATSAGGDLRYEQYFGPGTRLTVT.

The rearrangement joins TRBV5-4 to TRBJ1-2; D remains unclear. The V gene lost 4 bases and the J gene lost 8 bases, with 15 bases spanning the gap. The CDR3 is 13 amino acids. Germline V gene data show CDR1 as SGHNT and CDR2 as YYREEE (reference sequence). This CDR3 reads CASSALFEMGYTF. The CDR3 nucleotides are TGTGCCAGCAGCGCATTGTTTGAGATGGGCTACACCTTC. Together with reference TRBV5-4 and TRBJ1-2, the CDR3 gives the full variable domain: ETGVTQSPTHLIKTRGQQVTLRCSSQSGHNTVSWYQQALGQGPQFIFQYYREEENGRGNFPPRFSGLQFPNYSSELNVNALELDDSALYLCASSALFEMGYTFGSGTRLTVV.

J is TRBJ2-3 and V is TRBV10-3; TRBD2 aligns across 8 bases. CDR1 and CDR2 (germline): ENHRY, SYGVKD. This CDR3 spans 13 amino acids. The V gene end was trimmed by 11 bases and the J gene end by 2 bases; junction bases not matched to a gene: 6. The CDR3 nucleotides are TGTGCCTCCGGGGGGGGACACACAGATACGCAGTATTTT. This encodes CASGGGHTDTQYF.

V and J are TRBV20-1 and TRBJ2-1; 7 nucleotides match TRBD2. V shed 0 bases and J 15 bases; nucleotides not matched to a gene: 8. The germline V gene encodes CDR1 DFQATT and CDR2 SNEGSKA (reference sequence). CDR3 length: 12 residues. CDR3 in DNA: TGCAGTGCTAGAGATCACCGAGGGAGGGCGTTCTTC. Protein product: CSARDHRGRAFF.

The table lists this clonotype with a few counts. This rearrangement joins TRBV30 to TRBJ1-2; D is possibly TRBD1 (6 bases). The germline gives CDR1 GTSNPN, CDR2 SVGIG (reference sequence). Trimming shortened V by 1 base and J by 2 bases, and 17 bases separated the two germline ends. The CDR3 covers 16 residues. CDR3 in amino acids: CAWSAPRGHLNYGYTF. The CDR3 bases are TGTGCCTGGAGTGCCCCAAGGGGACACCTAAACTATGGCTACACCTTC.

This chain joins TRBV27 and TRBJ1-2, with a possible D match to TRBD1 (6 bases). Trimming pared 3 bases from V and 3 bases from J, leaving 17 bases between. Looked up from germline, CDR1 is MNHEY and CDR2 is SMNVEV (reference sequence). There are 16 residues in the CDR3. Written as DNA, the CDR3 is TGTGCCAGCAGTTTGACAGGAGGAGGGGGTCACTATGGCTACACCTTC. Residues: CASSLTGGGGHYGYTF.

V gene TRBV6-2 or TRBV6-3 combines with J gene TRBJ2-5; 8 nucleotides match TRBD2. The J segment lost 6 bases and the V segment lost 3 bases, leaving 12 bases of the junction unmatched. Germline V lookup: CDR1 MNHEY, CDR2 SVGEGT. The CDR3 is 16 amino acids. CDR3 DNA sequence: TGTGCCAGCAGTTATCGACGGGAGGGTGCGATAAAGACCCAGTACTTC. Encoded protein: CASSYRREGAIKTQYF.

The J gene is TRBJ2-1, the V gene TRBV2; no definite D call. This CDR3 has 13 residues. Germline CDR1 reads SNHLY; CDR2 reads FYNNEI. The V end was cut by 6 bases, the J end by 4 bases, with 10 bases between. The CDR3 region has the DNA TGTGCCAGCAGGGGAATGAGTTACAATGAGCAGTTCTTC. Translated, it gives CASRGMSYNEQFF.

V and J are TRBV20-1 and TRBJ2-7; the D is unclear. CDR1 is DFQATT, CDR2 SNEGSKA, per germline (reference sequence). The V and J ends lost 3 bases and 0 bases respectively, with 6 bases between them. The CDR3 covers 12 residues. The CDR3 DNA reads as TGCAGTGCTAGCCCAGACTCCTACGAGCAGTACTTC. Translated, it gives CSASPDSYEQYF.

J is TRBJ1-1 and V is TRBV19; possibly TRBD1 for D (5 bases). Germline lookup yields CDR1 LNHDA and CDR2 SQIVND (reference sequence). This CDR3 is 13 amino acids long. The ends were cut back, 3 bases at V and 4 bases at J, with 9 bases in the middle. CDR3 coding DNA: TGTGCCAGTAGTATCAGGGAGGCCACTGAAGCTTTCTTT. Protein: CASSIREATEAFF.

The genes are TRBV10-3 and TRBJ2-5, with a possible D match to TRBD1 (5 bases). Germline V lookup: CDR1 ENHRY, CDR2 SYGVKD. Trimming pared 5 bases from V and 5 bases from J, leaving 21 bases between. This CDR3 contains 16 residues. The CDR3 nucleotides are TGTGCCATCAGTCCTGGGGCGGCTTCCTTGGGGGAGACCCAGTACTTC. Translating gives CAISPGAASLGETQYF.

The chain uses TRBV10-3 and TRBJ2-7, with D unclear. The CDR3 length is 11 residues. Germline CDR1 reads ENHRY; CDR2 reads SYGVKD. The ends were cut back, 3 bases at V and 2 bases at J, with 2 bases in the middle. The CDR3 DNA reads TGTGCCATCAGTGAAGCCTACGAGCAGTACTTC. It codes for CAISEAYEQYF.

This chain links TRBV20-1 with TRBJ2-3; 11 bases fit TRBD2. CDR1 DFQATT and CDR2 SNEGSKA come from the germline V gene (reference sequence). This CDR3 is built from 15 residues. V shed 5 bases and J 6 bases; nucleotides not matched to a gene: 10. For the CDR3, the DNA is TGCAGTGCTGAAAGACCTAGCGGGGGGAAGGATACGCAGTATTTT. Translating gives CSAERPSGGKDTQYF.

This clonotype came up once. The chain uses TRBV5-4 and TRBJ1-3; perhaps TRBD1 as D (6 bases). V was clipped by 0 bases and J by 4 bases, with 17 bases between them. Germline V gene data show CDR1 as SGHNT and CDR2 as YYREEE (reference sequence). The CDR3 loop spans 17 amino acids. CDR3 amino acids: CASSLGHDGGHGNTIYF. The CDR3 coding sequence is TGTGCCAGCAGCTTGGGGCACGACGGGGGCCACGGAAACACCATATATTTT.

This rearrangement joins TRBV2 to TRBJ2-2; D may correspond to TRBD1 or TRBD2 (7 bases each). The CDR3 spans 14 residues. V dropped 8 bases and J dropped 5 bases, with 15 bases sitting between them. CDR1 and CDR2 (germline): SNHLY, FYNNEI. In nucleotides, the CDR3 is TGTGCCAGCGGGGGGGGACAGCGTACCGGGGAGCTGTTTTTT. As protein: CASGGGQRTGELFF.

This clonotype has only a few counts. The chain recombines TRBV15 with TRBJ1-4; D gene uncertain. Germline V gene lookup returns CDR1 LNHNV and CDR2 YYDKDF (reference sequence). The V gene lost 0 bases and the J gene lost 6 bases, with 8 bases spanning the gap. This CDR3 is 14 amino acids long. This CDR3 is CATSREGLDEKLFF. The CDR3 DNA reads TGTGCCACCAGCAGAGAAGGGTTGGATGAAAAACTGTTTTTT.

V gene TRBV11-2 combines with J gene TRBJ2-2; 7 bases align to TRBD1. The V gene end was trimmed by 5 bases and the J gene end by 3 bases; junction bases not matched to a gene: 6. From germline, CDR1 is SGHAT and CDR2 FQNNGV. The CDR3 is 15 amino acids. Here the CDR3 reads CASSPRTGDTGELFF. The CDR3 bases are TGTGCCAGCAGCCCTCGGACAGGAGACACCGGGGAGCTGTTTTTT. Full variable domain (remainder filled in from reference TRBV11-2 and TRBJ2-2): EAGVAQSPRYKIIEKRQSVAFWCNPISGHATLYWYQQILGQGPKLLIQFQNNGVVDDSQLPKDRFSAERLKGVDSTLKIQPAKLEDSAVYLCASSPRTGDTGELFFGEGSRLTVL.

The V and J genes are TRBV18 and TRBJ1-1; 7 bases map to TRBD1. V shed 8 bases and J 1 base; nucleotides not matched to a gene: 4. The V gene's germline CDR1 is KGHSH and CDR2 LQKENI. The CDR3 loop spans 13 amino acids. The CDR3 DNA sequence: TGTGCCAGCGCCGGACAGGCGAACACTGAAGCTTTCTTT. Protein: CASAGQANTEAFF.

The V call is TRBV6-5, the J call TRBJ1-2, with D maybe TRBD1 (6 bases). Germline loops: CDR1 MNHEY, CDR2 SVGAGI. Trimming removed 6 bases at V and 6 bases at J, with 14 bases between. This CDR3 comprises 13 residues. The CDR3 nucleotides read TGTGCCAGCAGCTACCAGGACAGTAATGGCTACACCTTC. Residues: CASSYQDSNGYTF.

The chain is built from TRBV6-5 and TRBJ2-3, with D perhaps matching TRBD2 (6 bases). CDR1 MNHEY and CDR2 SVGAGI come from the germline V gene. This CDR3 has 15 residues. Trimming removed 1 base at V and 2 bases at J, with 10 bases between. The CDR3 coding sequence is TGTGCCAGCAGTTACTTTTCGGGGGACACAGATACGCAGTATTTT. This sequence encodes CASSYFSGDTDTQYF.

The chain uses TRBV6-1 and TRBJ1-4, with D possibly being TRBD1 (6 bases). V was cut by 6 bases and J by 6 bases, with 14 bases left in between. In germline, CDR1 is MNHNS, CDR2 SASEGT. This CDR3 spans 14 amino acids. CDR3 protein: CASRGPGADEKLFF. CDR3 DNA sequence: TGTGCCAGCAGGGGACCGGGGGCCGATGAAAAACTGTTTTTT.

V gene TRBV20-1 combines with J gene TRBJ1-2; D gene uncertain. This CDR3 contains 13 residues. The V end lost 3 bases, the J end lost 2 bases, and 10 bases lay between the germline ends. CDR1 and CDR2 (germline): DFQATT, SNEGSKA (reference sequence). CDR3 amino acids: CSASTRLNYGYTF. The CDR3 nucleotides read TGCAGTGCTAGCACACGGTTAAACTATGGCTACACCTTC.

V and J are TRBV20-1 and TRBJ2-1; TRBD2 matches at 9 bases. The ends lost 1 base at V and 2 bases at J; junction bases unmatched: 3. Germline V lookup: CDR1 DFQATT, CDR2 SNEGSKA (reference sequence). This CDR3 is 15 amino acids long. The CDR3 nucleotides are TGCAGTGCTAGAGGGCTAGCGGGAACCTACAATGAGCAGTTCTTC. This gives the protein CSARGLAGTYNEQFF.